A single sample is the source of the 25 T cell receptor beta chains below, sequenced in a study of T cell changes during pregnancy in multiple sclerosis. Assay: immunoSEQ multiplex PCR; the TCRdb copy retains only in-frame clones and omits some. Among tens of thousands of clones listed, roughly 90% were seen once. Sample: peripheral blood, taken in the third trimester of pregnancy. Source of these receptors: a female donor in good health, enrolled as a control in a pregnancy study.

This clone was counted once. J is TRBJ2-3 and V is TRBV7-2; D gene ambiguous. With 3 bases removed from V and 6 bases from J, the gap between germline ends came to 16 bases. CDR1 is SGHTA, CDR2 FQGNSA, per germline. The CDR3 covers 15 residues. The CDR3 DNA reads as TGTGCCAGCAGCTTGGAGAGACTTCCTGGGGATACGCAGTATTTT. Protein sequence: CASSLERLPGDTQYF.

The chain links TRBV9 to TRBJ2-7; a weak D match, TRBD1 (6 bases). The ends were cut back, 0 bases at V and 0 bases at J, with 10 bases in the middle. Germline values: CDR1 SGDLS, CDR2 YYNGEE. This CDR3 region has 15 residues. CDR3: CASSVDMDSSYEQYF. Here the CDR3 DNA reads TGTGCCAGCAGCGTAGACATGGACAGCTCCTACGAGCAGTACTTC.

This sequence joins TRBV14 and TRBJ2-5; 10 bases agree with TRBD2. This CDR3 has 16 amino acids. Germline V gene lookup returns CDR1 SGHDN and CDR2 FVKESK. V was pared by 0 bases and J by 9 bases, with 10 bases of the junction left unmatched. This CDR3 reads CASSQDQLAGAHPQYF. In DNA form, the CDR3 reads TGTGCCAGCAGCCAAGATCAGCTAGCGGGGGCCCATCCCCAGTACTTC.

The V call is TRBV9, the J call TRBJ2-3; D is possibly TRBD1 (6 bases). The V gene lost 4 bases and the J gene lost 2 bases, with 14 bases spanning the gap. Germline-derived CDR1 and CDR2 are SGDLS and YYNGEE. The CDR3 contains 15 residues. The CDR3 DNA reads as TGTGCCAGCAGCAGAGGGGCAGGGGCCACAGATACGCAGTATTTT. It translates to CASSRGAGATDTQYF.

This chain links TRBV4-1 with TRBJ2-5; a possible D gene is TRBD1 (6 bases). The CDR3 totals 18 residues. V lost 1 base and J 2 bases, leaving 20 bases between the germline ends. In germline, CDR1 is MGHRA, CDR2 YSYEKL. The CDR3 DNA reads as TGCGCCAGCAGCCAAGGGGGGCTAGCCCGTAGGGGGCAAGAGACCCAGTACTTC. Translation gives CASSQGGLARRGQETQYF.

This chain links TRBV6-6 with TRBJ2-7; D may be TRBD2 (5 bases). The CDR3 covers 15 residues. Trimming stripped 2 bases from V and 1 base from J, with 12 bases between. Germline CDR1 reads MNHNY; CDR2 reads SVGAGI (reference sequence). The CDR3: CASSYGSSVSYEQYF. In DNA, the CDR3 is TGTGCCAGCAGTTACGGGAGCAGCGTTTCCTACGAGCAGTACTTC.

This chain joins TRBV10-1 and TRBJ2-3, with 10 bases lining up with TRBD2. J lost 6 bases, V lost 2 bases, and 8 bases had no gene match. Germline V gene sequence: CDR1 WNHNN, CDR2 SYGVQD (reference sequence). The CDR3 is made up of 16 amino acids. The CDR3: CASSEMSGRAPDTQYF. The CDR3 DNA follows: TGCGCCAGCAGTGAGATGAGCGGGAGGGCGCCGGATACGCAGTATTTT.

This clone has only a few counts. This sequence joins TRBV30 and TRBJ2-5; 7 bases align to TRBD1. The J segment lost 0 bases and the V segment lost 5 bases, leaving 3 bases of the junction unmatched. The CDR3 consists of 13 residues. From germline, CDR1 is GTSNPN and CDR2 SVGIG (reference sequence). This CDR3 reads CAWGTGDQETQYF. In DNA, the CDR3 is TGTGCCTGGGGAACAGGGGACCAAGAGACCCAGTACTTC.

The V gene is TRBV6-5, the J gene TRBJ2-2; 8 bases fit TRBD1. With V trimmed by 6 bases and J by 6 bases, 9 bases remained unmatched. Germline assignment: CDR1 MNHEY and CDR2 SVGAGI. The CDR3 contains 15 residues. DNA of the CDR3: TGTGCCAGCAGCCGCGCGGACAGGGCCCCCGGGGAGCTGTTTTTT. The encoded protein is CASSRADRAPGELFF.

J is TRBJ2-7 and V is TRBV30, with TRBD2 identical over 8 bases. Germline CDR1 reads GTSNPN; CDR2 reads SVGIG (reference sequence). The V and J ends lost 2 bases and 9 bases, in that order; junction bases with no gene match: 15. CDR3 length: 15 amino acids. The CDR3 nucleotides are TGTGCCTGGAGTAAACCGGGCTCGAACCGGGGGGGGCAGTACTTC. It codes for CAWSKPGSNRGGQYF.

V and J are TRBV7-3 and TRBJ2-2, with D maybe TRBD1 (6 bases). The germline gives CDR1 SGHTA, CDR2 FQGTGA. The CDR3 covers 17 residues. V was shortened by 2 bases and J by 0 bases, with 13 bases between the two germline ends. CDR3 amino acids: CASSLGRQASNTGELFF. In DNA form, the CDR3 reads TGTGCCAGCAGCTTAGGGAGACAGGCTTCGAACACCGGGGAGCTGTTTTTT.

This chain connects TRBV19 to TRBJ2-1, with D perhaps TRBD1 (5 bases). CDR1 LNHDA and CDR2 SQIVND come from the germline V gene (reference sequence). The CDR3 runs to 16 residues. V lost 10 bases and J 4 bases, leaving 23 bases between the germline ends. CDR3 coding DNA: TGTGCCACCTCTGAGATAAAAGGGGCAGCGTACAATGAGCAGTTCTTC. This encodes CATSEIKGAAYNEQFF.

The V and J genes are TRBV5-1 and TRBJ2-1; 10 nucleotides align to TRBD2. The CDR3 covers 18 residues. Germline V gene lookup returns CDR1 SGHRS and CDR2 YFSETQ. V lost 0 bases to trimming and J lost 1 base; unmatched junction nucleotides: 7. CDR3: CASSLGAGGPGSYNEQFF. The CDR3 bases are TGCGCCAGCAGCTTGGGAGCGGGAGGGCCAGGATCCTACAATGAGCAGTTCTTC.

This clone was recorded only once. CDR3 nucleotide sequence: TGCGCCAGCAGCCAAGATGGCCAGGGGCTGAACACTGAAGCTTTCTTT. Encoded protein: CASSQDGQGLNTEAFF. V gene TRBV4-3 combines with J gene TRBJ1-1; TRBD1 might be the D (6 bases). Germline loops: CDR1 LGHNA, CDR2 YSLEER. The length of the CDR3 is 16 residues. Deletions cut 0 bases from V and 0 bases from J, with 11 bases between.

This chain links TRBV9 with TRBJ1-2; TRBD1 is a possible D gene (5 bases). V gave up 3 bases and J gave up 2 bases, with 14 bases separating them. The CDR3 has 15 residues. Germline V lookup: CDR1 SGDLS, CDR2 YYNGEE. The CDR3 nucleotides read TGTGCCAGCAGCGCCCCCTTGGAGGGGAACTATGGCTACACCTTC. Translation gives CASSAPLEGNYGYTF.

This chain connects TRBV28 to TRBJ2-7, with TRBD2 identical over 11 bases. The CDR3 has 18 amino acids. J was trimmed by 4 bases and V by 4 bases; bases with no gene match: 15. Per germline, CDR1 MDHEN and CDR2 SYDVKM. The chain's CDR3 is CASSSPSGRLSGGYEQYF. The CDR3 DNA reads as TGTGCCAGCAGTTCCCCTAGCGGGAGGCTGAGCGGGGGATACGAGCAGTACTTC.

The chain carries TRBV10-3 and TRBJ2-5; tentative D call: TRBD2 (6 bases). The CDR3 totals 16 residues. Per the germline V gene, CDR1 is ENHRY and CDR2 is SYGVKD. The germline V and J ends were trimmed by 4 bases and 2 bases, with 17 bases remaining between them. In DNA, the CDR3 is TGTGCCATCAGTGCGGTATTCACGGGGGTACAAGAGACCCAGTACTTC. It yields the protein CAISAVFTGVQETQYF.

The chain combines TRBV5-1 with TRBJ2-7, with 8 bases matching TRBD2. Germline V lookup: CDR1 SGHRS, CDR2 YFSETQ. The ends lost 3 bases at V and 5 bases at J; junction bases unmatched: 10. The CDR3 covers 15 residues. The DNA for the CDR3 is TGCGCCAGCAGCTCGGTAACTAGCGGCGTTGACGAGCAGTACTTC. Its translation is CASSSVTSGVDEQYF.

J is TRBJ2-2 and V is TRBV5-6; 7 bases are shared with TRBD1. CDR3 length equals 13 residues. The germline gives CDR1 SGHDT, CDR2 YYEEEE. Losses at the gene ends were 2 bases for V and 7 bases for J; bases not matched to a gene: 2. The CDR3 reads CASSLQGFGELFF. The CDR3 coding sequence is TGTGCCAGCAGCTTACAGGGGTTCGGGGAGCTGTTTTTT.

The rearrangement joins TRBV4-1 to TRBJ1-6; no clear D. The CDR3 covers 13 residues. Trimming pared 0 bases from V and 9 bases from J, leaving 6 bases between. From germline, CDR1 is MGHRA and CDR2 YSYEKL. CDR3 bases: TGCGCCAGCAGCCAAGATCTGAGTTCACCCCTCCACTTT. This encodes CASSQDLSSPLHF.

V gene TRBV4-1 combines with J gene TRBJ2-1; TRBD2 matches 12 bases. Germline V gene data show CDR1 as MGHRA and CDR2 as YSYEKL. The trim removed 0 bases at V and 2 bases at J, leaving 2 bases unmatched. This CDR3 spans 17 amino acids. The CDR3 region is CASSQERTSGAYNEQFF. The DNA for the CDR3 is TGCGCCAGCAGCCAAGAGAGGACTAGCGGGGCCTACAATGAGCAGTTCTTC.

The gene calls are TRBV28 and TRBJ2-1; 9 bases line up with TRBD2. Germline V CDR1 and CDR2: MDHEN, SYDVKM. V lost 8 bases and J lost 0; bases outside the gene matches: 8. CDR3 length: 16 residues. The DNA for the CDR3 is TGTGCCAGCTTGGGACTAGCCGGGAGCTCCTACAATGAGCAGTTCTTC. This codes for CASLGLAGSSYNEQFF.

This chain uses TRBV4-3 with TRBJ1-4; D may be TRBD1 (5 bases). Trimming stripped 5 bases from V and 10 bases from J, with 20 bases between. Germline CDR1 reads LGHNA; CDR2 reads YSLEER. The CDR3 runs to 15 residues. The CDR3 protein is CASSNELGEVAKLFF. As DNA, the CDR3 is TGCGCCAGCAGCAATGAGCTAGGGGAAGTCGCAAAACTGTTTTTT.

This chain links TRBV5-1 with TRBJ2-3; D gene ambiguous. From germline, CDR1 is SGHRS and CDR2 YFSETQ. CDR3 length equals 12 residues. Trimming shortened V by 4 bases and J by 5 bases, and 8 bases separated the two germline ends. The DNA for the CDR3 is TGCGCCAGCAGCCAATCCGGAGATACGCAGTATTTT. Translated: CASSQSGDTQYF.

V is TRBV7-2 and J is TRBJ2-7; 7 bases fit TRBD1. Looked up from germline, CDR1 is SGHTA and CDR2 is FQGNSA. The CDR3 totals 14 residues. V gave up 5 bases and J gave up 2 bases; unmatched junction bases: 6. The CDR3 loop is CASSPGTGAYEQYF. CDR3 coding DNA: TGTGCCAGCAGCCCCGGCACAGGGGCCTACGAGCAGTACTTC.